Below are 21 T cell receptor beta chains sequenced from a single sample in a study of T cells in Graves' hyperthyroidism and ophthalmopathy. Amplification of TCR beta CDR3 regions was performed using RNA transcripts as template. In the first-round RT-PCR of the TCR CDR3, the HTBI primer set was used. TCRdb analysed the multiplex PCR reads with MiXCR anew, one entry per CDR3 protein. This table has hundreds of thousands of distinct CDR3 sequences, 15% to 20% appearing once. Sample: blood. These receptor sequences come from a man aged 40-50 years with Graves' ophthalmopathy.

This clonotype was observed a few times. The rearrangement links TRBV6-5 to TRBJ2-1; 9 nucleotides match TRBD2. The length of the CDR3 is 19 residues. Germline V gives CDR1 MNHEY, CDR2 SVGAGI. Trimming cost V 2 bases and J 5 bases; bases outside gene matches: 16. The CDR3 region has the DNA TGTGCCAGCAGTTACAACATTTGGAGCGGGAGGTCCTTTAACAATGAGCAGTTCTTC. Translation: CASSYNIWSGRSFNNEQFF.

There are many counts of this clonotype. The rearrangement joins TRBV30 to TRBJ2-3; 7 bases align to TRBD2. Germline CDR1 GTSNPN, CDR2 SVGIG (reference sequence). The CDR3 runs to 17 residues. V shed 2 bases and J 2 bases; nucleotides not matched to a gene: 13. CDR3 protein: CAWSLKGGRRSTDTQYF. CDR3 nucleotide sequence: TGTGCCTGGAGTCTTAAAGGCGGGAGAAGGTCCACAGATACGCAGTATTTT.

This clonotype was picked up a small number of times. The V gene is TRBV29-1, the J gene TRBJ1-1; D may be TRBD1 (6 bases). CDR3 length equals 12 residues. V lost 7 bases and J lost 3, with 12 bases in between. Germline V gene data show CDR1 as SQVTM and CDR2 as ANQGSEA. CDR3 region: CSARGWDTEAFF. CDR3 nucleotides: TGCAGCGCCAGGGGCTGGGACACTGAAGCTTTCTTT.

V and J are TRBV6-1 and TRBJ1-6; D unresolved. V lost 7 bases to trimming and J lost 10 bases, with 11 bases between them. CDR3 length: 12 residues. In germline, CDR1 is MNHNS, CDR2 SASEGT. As DNA, the CDR3 is TGTGCCAGCAATCGGGGAGAATCACCCCTCCACTTT. Protein sequence: CASNRGESPLHF.

This clonotype was observed many times. This chain uses TRBV9 with TRBJ2-2, with TRBD2 matching 10 bases. The junction had 6 bases not matched to a gene; V was cut back by 0 bases and J by 1 base. The CDR3 length is 18 residues. CDR1 and CDR2 (germline): SGDLS, YYNGEE. The CDR3 DNA follows: TGTGCCAGCAGCGTAGGGCTAGCGGGGGCCGGGAACACCGGGGAGCTGTTTTTT. It codes for CASSVGLAGAGNTGELFF.

V usage is TRBV4-1 and J usage is TRBJ2-7; 8 positions agree with TRBD2. The CDR3 is 16 amino acids. V shed 1 base, J shed 1 base, and the junction held 6 bases outside the gene matches. The V gene's germline CDR1 is MGHRA and CDR2 YSYEKL. The CDR3 is CASSQGTGGDSYEQYF. The CDR3 DNA is TGCGCCAGCAGCCAAGGGACGGGGGGGGATTCCTACGAGCAGTACTTC.

This clonotype was counted between two and nine times. The V call is TRBV13, the J call TRBJ2-4, with TRBD1 as a possible D gene (7 bases). Germline-derived CDR1 and CDR2 are PRHDT and FYEKMQ (reference sequence). V was trimmed by 5 bases and J by 2 bases, leaving 16 bases between them. The CDR3 sequence is 16 residues long. This CDR3 reads CASSGRDSRTKNIQYF. In DNA, the CDR3 is TGTGCCAGCAGCGGGCGGGACAGTCGGACCAAAAACATTCAGTACTTC.

This chain connects TRBV18 to TRBJ1-2; D call uncertain. The CDR3 has 16 amino acids. V shed 2 bases and J shed 0 bases, with 13 bases lying between them. Germline assignment: CDR1 KGHSH and CDR2 LQKENI. The chain's CDR3 is CASSPKSEGTNYGYTF. The CDR3 bases are TGTGCCAGCTCACCAAAGTCGGAGGGTACTAACTATGGCTACACCTTC. Supplemented by reference TRBV18 and TRBJ1-2, the full variable domain reads NAGVMQNPRHLVRRRGQEARLRCSPMKGHSHVYWYRQLPEEGLKFMVYLQKENIIDESGMPKERFSAEFPKEGPSILRIQQVVRGDSAAYFCASSPKSEGTNYGYTFGSGTRLTVV.

This clonotype was found a few times. The chain has TRBV6-1 and TRBJ2-7; possible D gene TRBD1, 6 bases. V lost 10 bases, J lost 4 bases, and 14 bases lay in between. The CDR3 covers 12 residues. CDR1 MNHNS and CDR2 SASEGT come from the germline V gene. Here the CDR3 DNA reads TGTGCCACCACGAGACAGGATTACGAGCAGTACTTC. Translation gives CATTRQDYEQYF.

This clonotype was detected only a few times. As DNA, the CDR3 is TGCGCCAGCAGCTTGGGGGGAAGTCTTCTTGGAAACACCATATATTTT. Translated, it gives CASSLGGSLLGNTIYF. The chain joins TRBV5-1 to TRBJ1-3, with unresolved D. Germline loops: CDR1 SGHRS, CDR2 YFSETQ. Between the trimmed V and J ends, which lost 0 bases and 3 bases, there was a span of 13 bases. The CDR3 consists of 16 residues.

In its sample, this clonotype was seen many times. The chain is built from TRBV6-5 and TRBJ1-2, with a possible D match to TRBD1 (5 bases). V dropped 0 bases and J dropped 2 bases, with 13 bases sitting between them. This CDR3 is 16 amino acids long. From germline, CDR1 is MNHEY and CDR2 SVGAGI. CDR3 sequence reads: CASSYSRSGRNYGYTF. For the CDR3, the DNA is TGTGCCAGCAGTTACTCGAGATCAGGGAGGAACTATGGCTACACCTTC.

Only a few counts were recorded for this clonotype. The V gene is TRBV20-1, the J gene TRBJ1-2; D gene ambiguous. The V and J ends lost 6 bases and 8 bases respectively, with 22 bases between them. CDR1 is DFQATT and CDR2 is SNEGSKA in the germline V gene (reference sequence). The CDR3 runs 14 residues. In DNA form, the CDR3 reads TGCAGTGCGGCCGGCAGGAATTCGCTATGGGGCTACACCTTC. Translating it yields CSAAGRNSLWGYTF.

The CDR3 DNA sequence: TGCAGTGCTAGAGATTACGGCTCTGGAAACACCATATATTTT. It codes for CSARDYGSGNTIYF. The chain couples TRBV20-1 to TRBJ1-3; D unclear. Germline V gives CDR1 DFQATT, CDR2 SNEGSKA (reference sequence). V was pared by 0 bases and J by 0 bases, with 6 bases between. The CDR3 covers 14 residues.

The sample holds many counts of this clonotype. The chain employs TRBV2 and TRBJ1-1; 10 bases agree with TRBD1. V shed 8 bases and J 1 base; nucleotides not matched to a gene: 4. The CDR3 contains 14 residues. Germline V CDR1 and CDR2: SNHLY, FYNNEI. The CDR3 loop reads CASRGDRGNTEAFF. CDR3 nucleotide sequence: TGTGCCAGCCGCGGGGACAGGGGGAACACTGAAGCTTTCTTT.

The table lists this clonotype with a few counts. The CDR3: CASSLSGRGYNEQFF. The CDR3 DNA reads as TGTGCCAGCAGCTTGAGCGGGAGGGGGTACAATGAGCAGTTCTTC. This chain links TRBV7-9 with TRBJ2-1; 10 bases match TRBD2. After removal of 3 bases from V and 4 bases from J, the junction contained 3 bases not matched to a gene. CDR3 size: 15 residues. Germline values: CDR1 SEHNR, CDR2 FQNEAQ (reference sequence).

The V gene is TRBV27, the J gene TRBJ1-5; TRBD1 is a possible D gene (5 bases). Germline lookup yields CDR1 MNHEY and CDR2 SMNVEV (reference sequence). The CDR3 covers 15 residues. V lost 6 bases to trimming and J lost 3 bases, with 15 bases between them. The CDR3 here is CASRDIQGFNQPQHF. The DNA for the CDR3 is TGTGCCAGCAGGGATATTCAGGGTTTCAATCAGCCCCAGCATTTT.

The chain couples TRBV12-5 to TRBJ2-2; D is possibly TRBD2 (5 bases). CDR3 length: 13 residues. CDR1 is LGHNT and CDR2 is FRNRAP in the germline V gene. Trimming removed 0 bases from V and 7 bases from J, with 6 bases in between. This chain's CDR3 is CASGLVAGGELFF. The CDR3 bases are TGTGCTAGTGGTTTGGTGGCGGGCGGGGAGCTGTTTTTT.

In its sample, this clonotype was seen many times. The rearrangement uses TRBV28 and TRBJ2-5; D unclear. CDR1 MDHEN and CDR2 SYDVKM come from the germline V gene. The V end was cut by 3 bases, the J end by 4 bases, with 9 bases between. The CDR3 runs 13 residues. Here the CDR3 DNA reads TGTGCCAGCAGTTTGAGTATGAGAGAGACCCAGTACTTC. Translated, it gives CASSLSMRETQYF.

This clonotype was found many times. The chain uses TRBV7-2 and TRBJ2-2; tentative D call: TRBD1 (5 bases). Germline CDR1 and CDR2: SGHTA and FQGNSA. Trimming took off 5 bases at V and 3 bases at J, with 7 bases between the two ends. This CDR3 spans 13 amino acids. The CDR3 sequence: CASSPGYTGELFF. CDR3 nucleotides: TGTGCCAGCAGCCCAGGGTACACCGGGGAGCTGTTTTTT.

This clonotype was counted many times. V is TRBV28 and J is TRBJ1-1; D unresolved. The V and J ends lost 7 bases and 8 bases respectively, with 14 bases between them. This CDR3 has 12 residues. Germline CDR1 and CDR2: MDHEN and SYDVKM. The CDR3 DNA reads as TGTGCCAGCAAAGGAAGTCCTCTCGAAGCTTTCTTT. As protein: CASKGSPLEAFF.

The sample holds a few counts of this clonotype. J is TRBJ2-7 and V is TRBV6-6, with a weak D call TRBD1 (5 bases). The CDR3 extends over 16 amino acids. V was clipped by 0 bases and J by 0 bases, with 12 bases between them. Looked up from germline, CDR1 is MNHNY and CDR2 is SVGAGI (reference sequence). CDR3 amino acids: CASSYSVQAYSYEQYF. DNA of the CDR3: TGTGCCAGCAGTTACTCGGTACAGGCCTACTCCTACGAGCAGTACTTC.